This TCR beta chain is from a study of blood T cells in healthy people across ages. Donors were systemically healthy Caucasian individuals from Russia aged about 6 to 100 years. At least 6 micrograms of total RNA were extracted per sample. Through a sample-barcoded 5' primer and a J-beta primer mix, a second PCR was run for roughly 6 to 11 cycles. Every cDNA was tagged by a template-switch adaptor with 12 random nucleotides. There were at least 2.5 million CDR3-containing paired-end reads obtained from each sample. TCRdb itself ran the 5' RACE reads through MiXCR, one entry per CDR3 protein. The sample carries 1.5 million to 1.8 million distinct CDR3 sequences, 35% to 45% recorded once. CDR1 SQVTM and CDR2 ANQGSEA come from the germline V gene. The CDR3 is 13 amino acids. Between the trimmed V and J ends, which lost 5 bases and 5 bases, there was a span of 13 bases.

The receptor's source is a woman aged 18-30 years in good health. Input material: blood. The chain links TRBV29-1 to TRBJ2-1; D is ambiguous. In DNA form, the CDR3 reads TGCAGCGTTCGAGGCCCCTTCGACAATGAGCAGTTCTTC. Protein product: CSVRGPFDNEQFF.